The clone carrying this T cell receptor beta chain was detected ten times or more. The data were obtained in a study of human T cells and chemical hapten exposure. TCRdb passed the RACE reads through MiXCR, listing each CDR3 protein once. This sample has tens of thousands of distinct CDR3 sequences, with approximately 11% found just once. Germline V lookup: CDR1 SGHAT, CDR2 FQNNGV. The V end lost 1 base, the J end lost 5 bases, and 11 bases lay between the germline ends. This CDR3 has 14 amino acids. Noted time point: pre-sensitization, week 0. Treatment reported: therapeutic diphenylcyclopropenone sensitization with weekly scalp DPC.

This material consisted of whole blood, taken in connection with sensitization to the hapten diphenylcyclopropenone (DPC). The sequence derives from a woman aged 45-60 years with alopecia areata. Some clones in this sample may be carry-over from other donors' samples. V gene TRBV11-2 combines with J gene TRBJ2-5; weak D call: TRBD2 (5 bases). The CDR3 DNA reads TGTGCCAGCAGCTTAGTTCTAGCCGGCGAGACCCAGTACTTC. Translation: CASSLVLAGETQYF.